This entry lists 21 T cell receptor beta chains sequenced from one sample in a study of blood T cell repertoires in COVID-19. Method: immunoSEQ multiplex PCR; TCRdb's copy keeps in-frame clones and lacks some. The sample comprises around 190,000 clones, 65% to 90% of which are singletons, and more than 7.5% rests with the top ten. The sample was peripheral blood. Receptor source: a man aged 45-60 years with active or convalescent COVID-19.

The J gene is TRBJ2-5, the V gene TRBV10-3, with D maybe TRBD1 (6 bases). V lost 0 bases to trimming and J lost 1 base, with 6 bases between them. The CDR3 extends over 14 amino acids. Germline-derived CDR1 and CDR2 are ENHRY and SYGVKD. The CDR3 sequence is CAISESDSQETQYF. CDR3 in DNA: TGTGCCATCAGTGAGTCGGACAGCCAAGAGACCCAGTACTTC.

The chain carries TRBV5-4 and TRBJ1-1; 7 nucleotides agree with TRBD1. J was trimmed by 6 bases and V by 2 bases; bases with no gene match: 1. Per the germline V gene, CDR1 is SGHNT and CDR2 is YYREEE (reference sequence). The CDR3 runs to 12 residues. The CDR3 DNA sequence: TGTGCCAGCAGCTTACAGGGGTCTGAAGCTTTCTTT. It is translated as CASSLQGSEAFF.

The CDR3, as DNA: TGTGCCAGCAGTCGACGGGGTAGCCGTGGTGAAGCTTTCTTT. The encoded protein is CASSRRGSRGEAFF. The chain is built from TRBV28 and TRBJ1-1; no reliable D call. The CDR3 contains 14 residues. V lost 5 bases and J 7 bases, leaving 17 bases between the germline ends. CDR1 is MDHEN, CDR2 SYDVKM, per germline.

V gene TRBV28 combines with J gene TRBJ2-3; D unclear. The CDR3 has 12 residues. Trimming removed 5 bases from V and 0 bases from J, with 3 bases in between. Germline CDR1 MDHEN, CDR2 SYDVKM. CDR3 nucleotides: TGTGCCAGCAGTCTCAGCACAGATACGCAGTATTTT. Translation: CASSLSTDTQYF.

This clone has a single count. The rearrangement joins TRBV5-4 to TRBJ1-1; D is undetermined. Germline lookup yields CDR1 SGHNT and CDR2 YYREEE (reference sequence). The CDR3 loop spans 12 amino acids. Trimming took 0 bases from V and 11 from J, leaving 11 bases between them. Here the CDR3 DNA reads TGTGCCAGCAGCTTGGACACCCGGGAGGCTTTCTTT. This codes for CASSLDTREAFF.

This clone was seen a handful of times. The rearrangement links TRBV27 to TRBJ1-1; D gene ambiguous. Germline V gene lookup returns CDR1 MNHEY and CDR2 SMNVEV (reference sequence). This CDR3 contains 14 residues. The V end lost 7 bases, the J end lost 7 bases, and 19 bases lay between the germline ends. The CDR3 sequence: CASTMSTSSGEAFF. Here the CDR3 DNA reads TGTGCCAGCACCATGAGTACGAGTTCCGGTGAAGCTTTCTTT.

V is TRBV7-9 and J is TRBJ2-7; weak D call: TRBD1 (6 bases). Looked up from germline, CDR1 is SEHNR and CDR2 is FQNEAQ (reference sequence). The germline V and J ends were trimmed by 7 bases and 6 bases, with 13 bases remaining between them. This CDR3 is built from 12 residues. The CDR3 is CASTRTEGEQYF. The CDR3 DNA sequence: TGTGCCAGCACAAGGACAGAAGGCGAGCAGTACTTC.

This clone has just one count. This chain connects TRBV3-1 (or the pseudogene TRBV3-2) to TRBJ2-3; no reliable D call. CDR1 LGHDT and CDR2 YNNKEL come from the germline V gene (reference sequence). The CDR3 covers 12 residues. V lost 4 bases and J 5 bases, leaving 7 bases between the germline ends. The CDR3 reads CASSPSLDTQYF. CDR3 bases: TGTGCCAGCAGCCCCTCCCTAGATACGCAGTATTTT.

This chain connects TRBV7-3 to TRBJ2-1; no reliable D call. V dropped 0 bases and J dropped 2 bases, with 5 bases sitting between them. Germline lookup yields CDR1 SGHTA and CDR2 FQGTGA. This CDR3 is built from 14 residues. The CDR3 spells CASSLTATYNEQFF. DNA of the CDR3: TGTGCCAGCAGCTTAACAGCCACCTACAATGAGCAGTTCTTC.

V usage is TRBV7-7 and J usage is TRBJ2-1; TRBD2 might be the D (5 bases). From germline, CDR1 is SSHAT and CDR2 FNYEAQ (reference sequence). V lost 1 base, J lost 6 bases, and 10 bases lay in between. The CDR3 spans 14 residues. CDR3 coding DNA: TGTGCCAGCAGCTTAGGGAGCGGAATCAATGAGCAGTTCTTC. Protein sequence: CASSLGSGINEQFF.

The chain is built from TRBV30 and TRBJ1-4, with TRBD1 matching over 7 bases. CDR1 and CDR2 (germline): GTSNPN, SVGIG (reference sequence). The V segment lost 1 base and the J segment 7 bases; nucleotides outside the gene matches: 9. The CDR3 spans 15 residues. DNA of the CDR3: TGTGCCTGGAGTGGGACAGGTGGAGTGGGTGAAAAACTGTTTTTT. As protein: CAWSGTGGVGEKLFF.

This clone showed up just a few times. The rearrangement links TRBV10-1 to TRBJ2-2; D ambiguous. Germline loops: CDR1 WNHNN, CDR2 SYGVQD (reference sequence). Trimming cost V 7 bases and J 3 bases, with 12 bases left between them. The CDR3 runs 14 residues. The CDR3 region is CASIGLRDTGELFF. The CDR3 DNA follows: TGCGCCAGCATAGGCCTCCGGGACACCGGGGAGCTGTTTTTT.

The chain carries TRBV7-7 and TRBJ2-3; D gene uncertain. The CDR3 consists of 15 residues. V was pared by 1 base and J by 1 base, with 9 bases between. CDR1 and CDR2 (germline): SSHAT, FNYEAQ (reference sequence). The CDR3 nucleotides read TGTGCCAGCAGCTTAGATGGCACCGGCACAGATACGCAGTATTTT. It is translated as CASSLDGTGTDTQYF.

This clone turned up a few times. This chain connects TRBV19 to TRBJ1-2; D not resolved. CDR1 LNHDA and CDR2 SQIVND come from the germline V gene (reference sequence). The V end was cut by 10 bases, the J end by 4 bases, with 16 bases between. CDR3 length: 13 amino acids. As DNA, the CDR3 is TGTGCCACCCTTATTGAGGGAGGCTATGGCTACACCTTC. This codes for CATLIEGGYGYTF.

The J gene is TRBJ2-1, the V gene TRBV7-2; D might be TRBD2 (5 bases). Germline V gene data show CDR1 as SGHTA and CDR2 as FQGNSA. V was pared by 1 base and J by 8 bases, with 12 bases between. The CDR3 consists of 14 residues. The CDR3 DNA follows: TGTGCCAGCAGCTTAGGAGGCGGGTGGTATGAGCAGTTCTTC. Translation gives CASSLGGGWYEQFF.

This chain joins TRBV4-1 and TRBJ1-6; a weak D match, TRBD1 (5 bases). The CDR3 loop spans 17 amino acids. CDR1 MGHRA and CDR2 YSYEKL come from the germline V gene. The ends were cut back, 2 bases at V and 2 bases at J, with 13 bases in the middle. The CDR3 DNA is TGCGCCAGCAGCCAAAACCCTCAAGGGGCCTATAATTCACCCCTCCACTTT. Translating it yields CASSQNPQGAYNSPLHF.

For the CDR3, the DNA is TGCAGCGTTGCGGGACAGGGAACCACTGAAGCTTTCTTT. It specifies CSVAGQGTTEAFF. The rearrangement joins TRBV29-1 to TRBJ1-1, with 9 bases matching TRBD1. In germline, CDR1 is SQVTM, CDR2 ANQGSEA. J lost 4 bases, V lost 4 bases, and 4 bases had no gene match. This CDR3 is built from 13 residues. Using reference TRBV29-1 and TRBJ1-1 for the parts outside the CDR3, the full variable domain is SAVISQKPSRDICQRGTSLTIQCQVDSQVTMMFWYRQQPGQSLTLIATANQGSEATYESGFVIDKFPISRPNLTFSTLTVSNMSPEDSSIYLCSVAGQGTTEAFFGQGTRLTVV.

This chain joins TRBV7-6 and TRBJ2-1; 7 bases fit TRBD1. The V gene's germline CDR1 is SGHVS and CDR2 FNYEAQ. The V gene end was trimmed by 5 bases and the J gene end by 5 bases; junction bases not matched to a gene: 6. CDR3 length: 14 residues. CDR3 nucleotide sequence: TGTGCCAGCAGCCAAATGGACAGGCACAATGAGCAGTTCTTC. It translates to CASSQMDRHNEQFF.

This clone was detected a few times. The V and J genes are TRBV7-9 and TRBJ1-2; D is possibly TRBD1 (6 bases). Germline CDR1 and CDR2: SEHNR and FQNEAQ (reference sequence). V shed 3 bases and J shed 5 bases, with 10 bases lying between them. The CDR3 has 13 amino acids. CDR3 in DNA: TGTGCCAGCAGCTTGGACAGTACTTATGGCTACACCTTC. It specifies CASSLDSTYGYTF.

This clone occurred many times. CDR3: CASSYSVGGQETQYF. CDR3 bases: TGTGCCAGCAGTTACTCGGTTGGGGGGCAAGAGACCCAGTACTTC. This chain links TRBV6-5 with TRBJ2-5, with D maybe TRBD2 (6 bases). Germline lookup yields CDR1 MNHEY and CDR2 SVGAGI. Trimming left V 0 bases short and J 2 bases short, with 10 bases between. The CDR3 is 15 amino acids.

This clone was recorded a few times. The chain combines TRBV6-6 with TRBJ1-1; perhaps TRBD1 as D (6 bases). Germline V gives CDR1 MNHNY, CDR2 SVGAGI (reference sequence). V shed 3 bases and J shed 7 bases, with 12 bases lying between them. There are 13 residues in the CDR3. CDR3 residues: CASSYHLQGEAFF. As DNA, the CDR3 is TGTGCCAGCAGTTATCATCTACAGGGTGAAGCTTTCTTT.